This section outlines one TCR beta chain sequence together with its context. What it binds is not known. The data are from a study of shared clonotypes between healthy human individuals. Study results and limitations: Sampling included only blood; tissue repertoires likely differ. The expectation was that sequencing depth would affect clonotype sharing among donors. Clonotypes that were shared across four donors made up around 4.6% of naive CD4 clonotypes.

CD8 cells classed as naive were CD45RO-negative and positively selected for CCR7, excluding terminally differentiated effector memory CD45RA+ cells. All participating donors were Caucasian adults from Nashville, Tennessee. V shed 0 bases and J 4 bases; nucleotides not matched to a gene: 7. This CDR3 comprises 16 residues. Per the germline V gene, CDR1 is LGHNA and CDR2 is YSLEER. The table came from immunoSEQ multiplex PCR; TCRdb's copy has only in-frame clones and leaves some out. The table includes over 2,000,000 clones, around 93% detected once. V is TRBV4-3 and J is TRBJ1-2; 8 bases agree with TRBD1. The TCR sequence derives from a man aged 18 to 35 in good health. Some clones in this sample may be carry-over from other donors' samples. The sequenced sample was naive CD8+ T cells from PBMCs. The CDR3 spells CASSQDWRTGTYGYTF. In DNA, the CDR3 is TGCGCCAGCAGCCAAGATTGGAGGACAGGGACCTATGGCTACACCTTC.